The TCR beta chain under discussion was sequenced for a study of blood T cells in healthy people across ages. There are a few counts of this clonotype. Its antigen remains unknown. It was with a sample-barcoded 5' primer and a J-beta primer mix that a second PCR of roughly 6 to 12 cycles was run. TCRdb itself ran the 5' RACE reads through MiXCR, one entry per CDR3 protein. Of about 800,000 distinct CDR3 sequences in the sample, 20% to 25% are singletons; the top ten hold 3.7%. General observations from the study: Since the PBMCs were unsorted, naive and antigen-experienced cells could not be conclusively compared. While age rose, TCR beta diversity per million T cells dropped in a roughly linear way.

These data also featured in a second study, about T cells of mothers and their children. From that paper: When the second PCR was run, its M1S primer added sample barcodes and 2-4 random nucleotides.

Sequenced material: blood. This receptor was taken from a boy under 18 in good health.

CDR3 loop: CASSFGHASGREKLFF. CDR3 DNA sequence: TGTGCCAGCAGCTTTGGGCACGCCTCCGGACGCGAAAAACTGTTTTTT. The chain has TRBV11-2 and TRBJ1-4; D call uncertain. The germline V gene encodes CDR1 SGHAT and CDR2 FQNNGV. The CDR3 length is 16 residues. V was trimmed by 3 bases and J by 8 bases, leaving 19 bases between them.